A selection of T cell receptor beta chains follows, all from one sample in a study of neurological immune-mediated disorders. TCRdb reanalysed the 5' RACE reads using MiXCR and keeps one entry per CDR3 protein. The sample holds under 75,000 distinct CDR3 sequences, 3.2% seen once. The material sequenced was PBMCs. Receptors originate from a woman aged 45-60 years with multiple sclerosis. The CDR3 runs from the conserved cysteine through the conserved F or W. The order of the fields is CDR3 DNA, CDR3 protein, clone size, D gene, V gene, J gene. D genes are given only for firm matches. The size entry is marked missing in some rows and otherwise reads once, few, many or a size class.

cdr3_nt: TGCAGTGCTAGAGTGGTTAGCGGGAGTGGTGAGCAGTACTTC
cdr3_aa: CSARVVSGSGEQYF
clone_size: many
d_call: TRBD2
v_call: TRBV20-1
j_call: TRBJ2-7

cdr3_nt: TGCGCCAGCAGGCCAGCGGGGGGCCAAGAGACCCAGTACTTC
cdr3_aa: CASRPAGGQETQYF
clone_size: many
d_call: TRBD2
v_call: TRBV5-1
j_call: TRBJ2-5

cdr3_nt: TGTGCCATCAGTGATAAATCCCCTGGGGAGCTGTTTTTT
cdr3_aa: CAISDKSPGELFF
clone_size: many
d_call: -
v_call: TRBV10-3
j_call: TRBJ2-2

cdr3_nt: TGTGCCAGCAGTGGAGGAAGGGCCAACACCGGGGAGCTGTTTTTT
cdr3_aa: CASSGGRANTGELFF
clone_size: many
d_call: -
v_call: TRBV2
j_call: TRBJ2-2

cdr3_nt: TGTGCCAGCAGCTCCCAGAGGGACAGTGAGCAGTTCTTC
cdr3_aa: CASSSQRDSEQFF
clone_size: many
d_call: TRBD1
v_call: TRBV5-4
j_call: TRBJ2-1

cdr3_nt: TGTGCCAGCAGTGTGTATCAGATAAATTCACCCCTCCACTTT
cdr3_aa: CASSVYQINSPLHF
clone_size: many
d_call: -
v_call: TRBV2
j_call: TRBJ1-6

cdr3_nt: TGTGCCAGCAGCACACCTACGAGTGGGAGGACAGAACCTCGGCACTACACCTTC
cdr3_aa: CASSTPTSGRTEPRHYTF
clone_size: many
d_call: -
v_call: TRBV7-9
j_call: TRBJ1-2

cdr3_nt: TGCGCCAGCAGCCAAGACGTGGGGGACAGGGGGCAAGGCGAAAAACTGTTTTTT
cdr3_aa: CASSQDVGDRGQGEKLFF
clone_size: many
d_call: TRBD1
v_call: TRBV4-3
j_call: TRBJ1-4

cdr3_nt: TGTGCCACCACCCGCCGGGACAGGCTAAATTCAACCCTCAACTTT
cdr3_aa: CATTRRDRLNSTLNF
clone_size: -
d_call: TRBD1
v_call: TRBV6-5
j_call: TRBJ1-6

cdr3_nt: TGTGCCAGCAGCGTATACTCTGGGGCCAACGTCCTGACTTTC
cdr3_aa: CASSVYSGANVLTF
clone_size: many
d_call: -
v_call: TRBV9
j_call: TRBJ2-6

cdr3_nt: TGCGCCAGCAGGAACCTCGGGTCCTTCAGGTCTGAAGCTTTCTTT
cdr3_aa: CASRNLGSFRSEAFF
clone_size: many
d_call: -
v_call: TRBV5-1
j_call: TRBJ1-1

cdr3_nt: TGTGCCATCCAGGGGAGAGGGAGGGACACTGAAGCTTTCTTT
cdr3_aa: CAIQGRGRDTEAFF
clone_size: -
d_call: -
v_call: TRBV10-3
j_call: TRBJ1-1

cdr3_nt: TGCGCCAGCAGCTCGGACAGGGTGAACACTGAAGCTTTCTTT
cdr3_aa: CASSSDRVNTEAFF
clone_size: many
d_call: TRBD1
v_call: TRBV5-1
j_call: TRBJ1-1

cdr3_nt: TGCAGTGCTAGACGCCTAGCGGGAGAGGGTGAGCAGTTCTTC
cdr3_aa: CSARRLAGEGEQFF
clone_size: many
d_call: TRBD2
v_call: TRBV20-1
j_call: TRBJ2-1

cdr3_nt: TGTGCCAGCAGTGAGCGGGTGGGGGGTCAGCCCCAGCATTTT
cdr3_aa: CASSERVGGQPQHF
clone_size: few
d_call: -
v_call: TRBV6-1
j_call: TRBJ1-5

cdr3_nt: TGTGCCAGCAGTCCCTCGACAGGGCGAGAGACCCAGTACTTC
cdr3_aa: CASSPSTGRETQYF
clone_size: many
d_call: TRBD1
v_call: TRBV12-3/TRBV12-4
j_call: TRBJ2-5

cdr3_nt: TGCAGTGCTAGAGAAGGGGGATGGCACTATGGCTACACCTTC
cdr3_aa: CSAREGGWHYGYTF
clone_size: many
d_call: -
v_call: TRBV20-1
j_call: TRBJ1-2

cdr3_nt: TGTGCCAGCAGCTCCGGGACACAGAGGGAGCAGTACTTC
cdr3_aa: CASSSGTQREQYF
clone_size: many
d_call: -
v_call: TRBV7-2
j_call: TRBJ2-7

cdr3_nt: TGCAGTGCTAGAGTAACCGACAATGAGCAGTTCTTC
cdr3_aa: CSARVTDNEQFF
clone_size: many
d_call: -
v_call: TRBV20-1
j_call: TRBJ2-1

cdr3_nt: TGTGCCAGCAGCCCGTATGCCCTAAGTGAGCCCCAGCATTTT
cdr3_aa: CASSPYALSEPQHF
clone_size: few
d_call: -
v_call: TRBV12-3/TRBV12-4
j_call: TRBJ1-5

cdr3_nt: TGTGCCAGCAGCTTAGGACTAGCGGGACCAGCCTCGCTCTCCTACGAGCAGTACTTC
cdr3_aa: CASSLGLAGPASLSYEQYF
clone_size: many
d_call: TRBD2
v_call: TRBV7-2
j_call: TRBJ2-7

cdr3_nt: TGTGCCAGCTCCGGACAGCCCAATCAGCCCCAGAATTTT
cdr3_aa: CASSGQPNQPQNF
clone_size: few
d_call: -
v_call: TRBV2
j_call: TRBJ1-5

cdr3_nt: TGTGCCACCAGTGGGGCAGGCACAGATACGCAGTATTTT
cdr3_aa: CATSGAGTDTQYF
clone_size: many
d_call: -
v_call: TRBV24-1
j_call: TRBJ2-3

cdr3_nt: TGCAGTGCTAGAGGTAGAAACACCGGGGAGCTGTTTTTT
cdr3_aa: CSARGRNTGELFF
clone_size: many
d_call: -
v_call: TRBV20-1
j_call: TRBJ2-2

cdr3_nt: TGTGCCAGCAGTTTAATAGCGGGAGGTGCCCAAGAGACCCAGTACTTC
cdr3_aa: CASSLIAGGAQETQYF
clone_size: many
d_call: TRBD2
v_call: TRBV12-3/TRBV12-4
j_call: TRBJ2-5

cdr3_nt: TGTGCCAGCAGCACGAGGGGTTTACGCGCGAACACTGAAGCTTTCTTT
cdr3_aa: CASSTRGLRANTEAFF
clone_size: -
d_call: -
v_call: TRBV6-2/TRBV6-3
j_call: TRBJ1-1

cdr3_nt: TGTGCCAGCAGCCCGGCCGGGACAGCGTCCCAGCCCCAGCATTTT
cdr3_aa: CASSPAGTASQPQHF
clone_size: many
d_call: TRBD1
v_call: TRBV7-9
j_call: TRBJ1-5

cdr3_nt: TGCAGTGCTAGAGATGGGGGCCGCCTTCGTGACACTGAAGCTTTCTTT
cdr3_aa: CSARDGGRLRDTEAFF
clone_size: many
d_call: -
v_call: TRBV20-1
j_call: TRBJ1-1

cdr3_nt: TGTGCCAGCAGAGGGGTAGCGGCCAGGAACAATGAGCAGTTCTTC
cdr3_aa: CASRGVAARNNEQFF
clone_size: many
d_call: -
v_call: TRBV7-2
j_call: TRBJ2-1

cdr3_nt: TGCAGCGTTAGGACAGGGCTTGAAGCTTTCTTT
cdr3_aa: CSVRTGLEAFF
clone_size: many
d_call: TRBD1
v_call: TRBV29-1
j_call: TRBJ1-1

cdr3_nt: TGTGCCAGCAGCCAAGAAGCCGGGAGGGTGGAAGAGACCCAGTACTTC
cdr3_aa: CASSQEAGRVEETQYF
clone_size: many
d_call: TRBD2
v_call: TRBV4-2
j_call: TRBJ2-5

cdr3_nt: TGTGCCAGCAGTTTAAGGGGGGGCTATGGCTACACCTTC
cdr3_aa: CASSLRGGYGYTF
clone_size: many
d_call: -
v_call: TRBV12-3/TRBV12-4
j_call: TRBJ1-2

cdr3_nt: TGCAGTGCTCCCGTGCGTAAAGCGGGAGCGTCAGATACGCAGTATTTT
cdr3_aa: CSAPVRKAGASDTQYF
clone_size: many
d_call: TRBD2
v_call: TRBV20-1
j_call: TRBJ2-3

cdr3_nt: TGCGCCAGCAGCTTAGGCCGGGGGCCCTCCGGCGGGGAGCTGTTTTTT
cdr3_aa: CASSLGRGPSGGELFF
clone_size: many
d_call: -
v_call: TRBV5-1
j_call: TRBJ2-2

cdr3_nt: TGTGCCAGCAGTTTATTGAGCGGCGGGGGCGATACAAATGAGCAGTTCTTC
cdr3_aa: CASSLLSGGGDTNEQFF
clone_size: many
d_call: -
v_call: TRBV28
j_call: TRBJ2-1

cdr3_nt: TGTGCCAGCAGCCAAGATCGGCCGGACAGGTTCGCGGAAGGCTACACCTTC
cdr3_aa: CASSQDRPDRFAEGYTF
clone_size: many
d_call: TRBD1
v_call: TRBV4-2
j_call: TRBJ1-2

cdr3_nt: TGTGCCAGCAGTGCTTCTGCCTTAACCTACAATGAGCAGTTCTTC
cdr3_aa: CASSASALTYNEQFF
clone_size: many
d_call: -
v_call: TRBV2
j_call: TRBJ2-1

cdr3_nt: TGTGCCAGCAGTTTAGCGCTGGGGTCAGGCTACACCTTC
cdr3_aa: CASSLALGSGYTF
clone_size: many
d_call: -
v_call: TRBV12-3/TRBV12-4
j_call: TRBJ1-2

cdr3_nt: TGTGCCAGCAGTGACCAACAGGGTCGCACTGAAGCTTTCTTT
cdr3_aa: CASSDQQGRTEAFF
clone_size: many
d_call: -
v_call: TRBV6-5
j_call: TRBJ1-1

cdr3_nt: TGTGCCAGCTCACCGAACGATGAGGGCGAGACCCAGTACTTC
cdr3_aa: CASSPNDEGETQYF
clone_size: many
d_call: -
v_call: TRBV18
j_call: TRBJ2-5

cdr3_nt: TGCAGTGCTACCTGGGGACTAGCGGGGTTGGAGACCCAGTACTTC
cdr3_aa: CSATWGLAGLETQYF
clone_size: many
d_call: TRBD2
v_call: TRBV20-1
j_call: TRBJ2-5